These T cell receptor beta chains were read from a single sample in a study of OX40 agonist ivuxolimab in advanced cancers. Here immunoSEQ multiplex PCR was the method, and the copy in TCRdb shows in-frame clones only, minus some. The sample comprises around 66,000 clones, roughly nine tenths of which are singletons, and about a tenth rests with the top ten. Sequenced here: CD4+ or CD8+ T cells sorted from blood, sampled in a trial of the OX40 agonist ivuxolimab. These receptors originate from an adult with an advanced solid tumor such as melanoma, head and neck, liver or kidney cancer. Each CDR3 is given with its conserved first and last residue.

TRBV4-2	CASSLVPGGRYEQYF
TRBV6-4	CASSAGLAGDTQYF
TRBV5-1	CASSTRGTLLNEKLFF
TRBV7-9	CASSLGPYDGGEKLFF
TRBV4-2	CASSQVQGGLAYEQYF
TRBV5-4	CASSFGRAEQYF
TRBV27	CASTPRQGGSPLHF
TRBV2	CASSEPTDPRQETQYF
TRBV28	CASSPFSSGIAKNIQYF
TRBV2	CASSELQGAEAFF
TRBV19	CAWTGCIAFF